This record covers a single T cell receptor beta chain. Its antigen is undetermined. The junction differs from germline at one of its ends, possibly a read error. The length of the CDR3 is 17 residues. Germline lookup yields CDR1 SGHAT and CDR2 FQNNGV. The data are from a study of T cells in Graves' hyperthyroidism and ophthalmopathy. General study points: Blood held most thyroid clonotypes expanded above 0.001 frequency.

Each ophthalmopathy patient scored at least 3 on the Clinical Activity Score and at least 4 on NOSPECS grade, with duration under 3 months. Based on clinical symptoms, serum thyroxine and TRAb, thyroid ultrasound and orbital computed tomography, diagnoses were reached. RNA transcripts provided the source from which TCR beta CDR3 regions were amplified. Researchers ran a first-round RT-PCR on the TCR CDR3 using the HTBI primer set. TCRdb itself ran the multiplex PCR reads through MiXCR, one entry per CDR3 protein. The sample contains approximately 690,000 distinct CDR3 sequences, about 20% of which appear only once.

The sample comprised blood. The V call is TRBV11-2, the J call TRBJ2-2; TRBD1 is a possible D gene (6 bases). This receptor was taken from a man younger than 40 with Graves' ophthalmopathy. The CDR3 region has the DNA TGTGCCAGCGGCTTATTAGGGGTGGGGGCCGGGACCGGGGAGCTGTTTTTT. This encodes CASGLLGVGAGTGELFF.